These 19 T cell receptor beta chains share one sample of origin, sequenced in a study of blood T cell repertoires in COVID-19. TCRdb keeps only in-frame clones here, not all; method: immunoSEQ multiplex PCR. The table shows fewer than 130,000 clones, with more than 75% occurring only once. The source material was peripheral blood. The receptors here all came from a woman between 45 and 60 years old with acute or convalescent COVID-19.

CDR3 nucleotides: TGTGCCAGCAGCCAAATAGCGGGCCCGTCCAATGAGCAGTTCTTC. Protein sequence: CASSQIAGPSNEQFF. V gene TRBV16 combines with J gene TRBJ2-1, with 7 bases that match TRBD2. The length of the CDR3 is 15 residues. With V trimmed by 2 bases and J by 6 bases, 7 bases remained unmatched. Per germline, CDR1 KGHSY and CDR2 FQNENV.

The chain carries TRBV4-2 and TRBJ2-6, with D possibly being TRBD2 (7 bases). The CDR3 totals 17 residues. Looked up from germline, CDR1 is LGHNA and CDR2 is YNFKEQ. The V gene lost 3 bases and the J gene lost 6 bases, with 18 bases spanning the gap. CDR3 loop: CASSQAQGGAAANVLTF. As DNA, the CDR3 is TGTGCCAGCAGCCAGGCACAGGGAGGGGCAGCGGCCAACGTCCTGACTTTC.

In DNA form, the CDR3 reads TGTGCCATTTCCAGGGGGTTGAACACTGAAGCTTTCTTT. Translated: CAISRGLNTEAFF. The chain carries TRBV19 and TRBJ1-1; 7 bases are shared with TRBD1. V lost 10 bases, J lost 0 bases, and 5 bases stayed unmatched. CDR3 length equals 13 residues. The germline V gene encodes CDR1 LNHDA and CDR2 SQIVND (reference sequence).

The gene calls are TRBV2 and TRBJ2-1, with D perhaps matching TRBD1 (7 bases). The CDR3 covers 17 residues. The V end lost 7 bases, the J end lost 6 bases, and 25 bases lay between the germline ends. The germline V gene has CDR1 SNHLY and CDR2 FYNNEI. CDR3 amino acids: CASNHGIGQGGLNEQFF. The CDR3 coding sequence is TGTGCCAGCAATCACGGAATAGGGCAGGGGGGCCTCAATGAGCAGTTCTTC.

This clone was seen only once. This sequence joins TRBV30 and TRBJ2-1; the D gene is possibly TRBD1 (6 bases). The CDR3 is 12 residues long. V lost 5 bases, J lost 10 bases, and 15 bases lay in between. The germline V gene encodes CDR1 GTSNPN and CDR2 SVGIG (reference sequence). The CDR3 sequence is CAWASTGWEQFF. In DNA, the CDR3 is TGTGCCTGGGCCTCAACAGGGTGGGAGCAGTTCTTC.

V is TRBV3-1 (or the pseudogene TRBV3-2) and J is TRBJ1-4; no definite D call. The CDR3 runs to 14 residues. Between the trimmed V and J ends, which lost 6 bases and 8 bases, there was a span of 16 bases. Per germline, CDR1 LGHDT and CDR2 YNNKEL (reference sequence). The CDR3 DNA is TGTGCCAGCAGTCTTGGGGAGGGATACGAAAAACTGTTTTTT. Its protein is CASSLGEGYEKLFF.

CDR3 sequence reads: CASSSDRPSSGNTIYF. The CDR3 DNA reads as TGCGCCAGCAGCTCGGACAGGCCGAGCTCTGGAAACACCATATATTTT. The V call is TRBV5-1, the J call TRBJ1-3; 7 nucleotides agree with TRBD1. J was trimmed by 0 bases and V by 3 bases; bases with no gene match: 6. The CDR3 sequence is 16 residues long. From germline, CDR1 is SGHRS and CDR2 YFSETQ.

This chain joins TRBV30 and TRBJ1-2; D remains ambiguous. The length of the CDR3 is 11 residues. The germline CDR1 and CDR2 sequences are GTSNPN and SVGIG (reference sequence). The V gene lost 3 bases and the J gene lost 7 bases, with 9 bases spanning the gap. The CDR3 DNA reads as TGTGCCTGGAGCCCGGGTCGTGGCTACACCTTC. This encodes CAWSPGRGYTF. Looking up the rest from reference TRBV30 and TRBJ1-2 gives the full variable domain: SQTIHQWPATLVQPVGSPLSLECTVEGTSNPNLYWYRQAAGRGLQLLFYSVGIGQISSEVPQNLSASRPQDRQFILSSKKLLLSDSGFYLCAWSPGRGYTFGSGTRLTVV.

J is TRBJ2-2 and V is TRBV12-3 or TRBV12-4, with D possibly being TRBD1 (5 bases). V was clipped by 6 bases and J by 6 bases, with 11 bases between them. The length of the CDR3 is 13 residues. The CDR3 loop is CASRPPGPGELFF. In DNA, the CDR3 is TGTGCCAGCAGGCCACCAGGGCCCGGGGAGCTGTTTTTT.

The genes are TRBV14 and TRBJ2-7; TRBD2 matches 11 bases. The V gene end was trimmed by 4 bases and the J gene end by 3 bases; junction bases not matched to a gene: 2. CDR1 SGHDN and CDR2 FVKESK come from the germline V gene. The CDR3 is 14 amino acids. CDR3 bases: TGTGCCAGCAGCCCGACTAGCGGGATCTACGAGCAGTACTTC. This encodes CASSPTSGIYEQYF.

This clone occurred a few times. This chain links TRBV6-1 with TRBJ2-7, with a possible D match to TRBD1 (6 bases). Germline CDR1 and CDR2: MNHNS and SASEGT. This CDR3 has 15 amino acids. Trimming removed 2 bases from V and 3 bases from J, with 14 bases in between. The CDR3 nucleotides are TGTGCCAGCAGTGAAAGTATAGGGGGATTCTACGAGCAGTACTTC. It encodes CASSESIGGFYEQYF.

Only one count was recorded for this clone. The chain carries TRBV7-2 and TRBJ1-3; 9 bases are shared with TRBD1. The germline CDR1 and CDR2 sequences are SGHTA and FQGNSA. The ends lost 6 bases at V and 4 bases at J; junction bases unmatched: 1. The CDR3 is 13 amino acids. The CDR3 protein is CASRTGGGNTIYF. DNA of the CDR3: TGTGCCAGCAGAACAGGGGGCGGAAACACCATATATTTT.

This clone was seen ten or more times. The V call is TRBV21-1, the J call TRBJ1-2. TRBV21-1 is reported as a pseudogene. The CDR3 sequence is 14 residues long. The CDR3, as DNA: TGTGCCACCGCCCGTGGTACAGCGGGCTATGGCTACACCTTC. Residues: CATARGTAGYGYTF.

The rearrangement joins TRBV2 to TRBJ2-5; D is unclear. Trimming took 8 bases from V and 1 from J, leaving 11 bases between them. Germline CDR1 SNHLY, CDR2 FYNNEI. This CDR3 comprises 13 residues. CDR3 nucleotide sequence: TGTGCCAGCGAGCGCGGCCTCCAAGAGACCCAGTACTTC. This codes for CASERGLQETQYF.

CDR3 region: CASTQGAGETQYF. The CDR3 DNA reads TGTGCCAGCACTCAGGGGGCAGGAGAGACCCAGTACTTC. The J gene is TRBJ2-5, the V gene TRBV5-4; 8 positions agree with TRBD1. After removal of 6 bases from V and 4 bases from J, the junction contained 5 bases not matched to a gene. The CDR3 contains 13 residues. The germline CDR1 and CDR2 sequences are SGHNT and YYREEE (reference sequence).

This clone has only a few counts. This sequence joins TRBV15 and TRBJ1-2, with 7 positions matching TRBD1. The germline gives CDR1 LNHNV, CDR2 YYDKDF (reference sequence). The CDR3 totals 13 residues. V lost 2 bases and J lost 6; bases outside the gene matches: 3. CDR3 DNA sequence: TGTGCCACCAGCAGATACACAGGGGATGGCTACACCTTC. Translating gives CATSRYTGDGYTF.

The J gene is TRBJ1-2, the V gene TRBV2; D is possibly TRBD1 (6 bases). The CDR3 is made up of 11 amino acids. Germline CDR1 reads SNHLY; CDR2 reads FYNNEI. With 9 bases removed from V and 8 bases from J, the gap between germline ends came to 13 bases. In nucleotides, the CDR3 is TGTGCCAGGAACAGGGTGAAGGGCTACACCTTC. The encoded protein is CARNRVKGYTF.

The genes are TRBV30 and TRBJ1-3; D is unresolved. This CDR3 spans 13 amino acids. Germline V lookup: CDR1 GTSNPN, CDR2 SVGIG (reference sequence). Trimming took 5 bases from V and 1 from J, leaving 9 bases between them. The chain's CDR3 is CAWARNSGNTIYF. In DNA form, the CDR3 reads TGTGCCTGGGCCAGGAATTCTGGAAACACCATATATTTT.

The chain links TRBV5-1 to TRBJ1-1; 7 bases match TRBD1. Germline CDR1 reads SGHRS; CDR2 reads YFSETQ. This CDR3 comprises 15 residues. The junction had 9 bases not matched to a gene; V was cut back by 0 bases and J by 7 bases. The CDR3 DNA reads TGCGCCAGCAGCTTGGATGGGACAGTGGAGGTTGAAGCTTTCTTT. Translation: CASSLDGTVEVEAFF.